The rows below give T cell receptor beta chains drawn from one sample of a study of cytomegalovirus exposure and HLA in healthy donors. Assay used: immunoSEQ multiplex PCR; TCRdb lists only in-frame clones, some missing. In all, the sample yields just under 65,000 clones. The sequencing input was PBMCs. The receptors shown here come from a boy aged 5-17 years in good health and CMV-seronegative. CDR3s include the opening cysteine and the closing phenylalanine or tryptophan.

CDR3 length,V gene,J gene,CDR3 protein
16,TRBV28,TRBJ1-1,CASRPDRGELNTEAFF
11,TRBV7-9,TRBJ2-5,CASSSSETQYF
14,TRBV27,TRBJ2-7,CASSFSGQNYEQYF
14,TRBV27,TRBJ1-1,CASSTLGQGNEAFF
13,TRBV6-5,TRBJ2-7,CASRERGPYEQYF
15,TRBV9,TRBJ2-5,CASLRDREKGETQYF
13,TRBV30,TRBJ1-5,CAWSQGPGQPQHF
14,TRBV5-1,TRBJ1-1,CASSLVQENTEAFF
13,TRBV19,TRBJ1-6,CASGGLNNSPLHF
15,TRBV5-1,TRBJ1-1,CASSPGQERRTEAFF
15,TRBV9,TRBJ2-1,CASSVRDYQDNEQFF
15,TRBV6-5,TRBJ1-5,CASTAGRYSNQPQHF
18,TRBV5-4,TRBJ1-6,CASSLEMDRGLSYSPLHF
14,TRBV5-8,TRBJ2-3,CASSLGAGADTQYF
16,TRBV6-5,TRBJ2-1,CASSYNGGGKRFEQFF
12,TRBV5-6,TRBJ1-1,CASSLVATEAFF
14,TRBV6-6,TRBJ2-1,CASRLPGAVYEQFF
13,TRBV5-6,TRBJ2-1,CASSLGRGNEQFF
15,TRBV27,TRBJ1-5,CASSSIDRADQPQHF
15,TRBV7-8,TRBJ1-1,CASSLTRSGGFTAFF
14,TRBV4-2,TRBJ2-2,CASSQEETTGELFF
15,TRBV30,TRBJ1-4,CAWSVPAGGNEKLFF
12,TRBV11-2,TRBJ1-1,CASSFRGPEAFF
15,TRBV5-5,TRBJ1-2,CASSDRGGIGYGYTF
15,TRBV6-6,TRBJ1-2,CASSYSGQGDYGYTF